The entry that follows covers one T cell receptor beta chain sequence. Its antigen is currently unknown. Repertoires were generated with immunoSEQ multiplex PCR, while TCRdb's copy carries only in-frame clones and drops some. The table shows around 140,000 clones, with roughly 87% occurring only once. The data belong to a study of T cell responses to AZD1222 COVID-19 vaccine. The CDR3 is 12 residues long. The V and J ends lost 6 bases and 8 bases, in that order; junction bases with no gene match: 0. The germline gives CDR1 MDHEN, CDR2 SYDVKM. Findings and limits, study-wide: Recipients of AZD1222 seropositive at baseline numbered only 5 or 6. Mapped onto spike, vaccine-associated CD4 TCRs spanned it and were dominant at 160-218 and 743-854. Sampled repertoires all dated from after the peak T cell response. There were mostly white British donors and more females than males, and clonal diversity was possibly underestimated.

The TCR comes from an adult who received the MenACWY meningococcal vaccine as a control. V and J are TRBV28 and TRBJ2-4, with 11 bases lining up with TRBD1. The source material was peripheral blood, sampled 28 days after the second dose of the MenACWY control vaccine. DNA for the CDR3: TGTGCCAGCAGGGGACAGGGGGACATTCAGTACTTC. Translation: CASRGQGDIQYF.